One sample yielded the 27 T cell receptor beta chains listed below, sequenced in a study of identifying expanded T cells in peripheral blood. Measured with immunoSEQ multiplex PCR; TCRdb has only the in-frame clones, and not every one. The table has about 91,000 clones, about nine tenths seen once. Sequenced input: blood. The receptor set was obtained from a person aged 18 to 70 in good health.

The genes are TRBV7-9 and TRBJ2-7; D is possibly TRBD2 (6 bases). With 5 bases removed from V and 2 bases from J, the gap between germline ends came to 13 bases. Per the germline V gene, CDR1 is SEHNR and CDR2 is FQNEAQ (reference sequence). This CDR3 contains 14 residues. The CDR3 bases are TGTGCCAGCAGCCCACGGGAGTTGACCTACGAGCAGTACTTC. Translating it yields CASSPRELTYEQYF.

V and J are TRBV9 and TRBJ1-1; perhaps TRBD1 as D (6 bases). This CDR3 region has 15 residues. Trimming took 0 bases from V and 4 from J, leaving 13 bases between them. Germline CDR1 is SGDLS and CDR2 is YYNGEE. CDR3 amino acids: CASSVGGAGSTEAFF. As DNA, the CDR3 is TGTGCCAGCAGCGTAGGGGGGGCAGGGAGCACTGAAGCTTTCTTT.

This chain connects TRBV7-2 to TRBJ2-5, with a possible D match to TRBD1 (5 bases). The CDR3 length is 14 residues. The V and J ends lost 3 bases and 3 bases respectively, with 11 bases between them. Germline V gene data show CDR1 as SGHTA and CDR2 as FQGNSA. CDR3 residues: CASSLLLDKETQYF. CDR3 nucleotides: TGTGCCAGCAGCTTGTTACTGGACAAAGAGACCCAGTACTTC. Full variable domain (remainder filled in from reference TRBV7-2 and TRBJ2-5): GAGVSQSPSNKVTEKGKDVELRCDPISGHTALYWYRQSLGQGLEFLIYFQGNSAPDKSGLPSDRFSAERTGGSVSTLTIQRTQQEDSAVYLCASSLLLDKETQYFGPGTRLLVL.

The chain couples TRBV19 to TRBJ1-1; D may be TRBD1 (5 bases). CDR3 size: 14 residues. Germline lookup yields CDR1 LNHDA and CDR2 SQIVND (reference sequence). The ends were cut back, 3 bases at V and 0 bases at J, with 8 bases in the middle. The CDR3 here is CASSILGVNTEAFF. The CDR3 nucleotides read TGTGCCAGTAGTATTCTGGGGGTGAACACTGAAGCTTTCTTT.

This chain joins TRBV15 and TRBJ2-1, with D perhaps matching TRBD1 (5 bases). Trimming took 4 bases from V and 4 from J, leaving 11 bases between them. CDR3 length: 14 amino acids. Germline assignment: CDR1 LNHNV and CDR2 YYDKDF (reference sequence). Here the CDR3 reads CATSTDSNYNEQFF. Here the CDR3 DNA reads TGTGCCACCAGCACCGACAGTAATTACAATGAGCAGTTCTTC. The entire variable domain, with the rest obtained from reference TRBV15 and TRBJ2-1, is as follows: DAMVIQNPRYQVTQFGKPVTLSCSQTLNHNVMYWYQQKSSQAPKLLFHYYDKDFNNEADTPDNFQSRRPNTSFCFLDIRSPGLGDTAMYLCATSTDSNYNEQFFGPGTRLTVL.

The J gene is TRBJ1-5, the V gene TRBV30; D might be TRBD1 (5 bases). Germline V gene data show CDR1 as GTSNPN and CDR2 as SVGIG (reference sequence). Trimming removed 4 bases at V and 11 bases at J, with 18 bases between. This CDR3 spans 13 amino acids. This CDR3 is CAWTGFKQSAQHF. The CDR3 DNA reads TGTGCCTGGACAGGGTTTAAGCAATCAGCCCAGCATTTT.

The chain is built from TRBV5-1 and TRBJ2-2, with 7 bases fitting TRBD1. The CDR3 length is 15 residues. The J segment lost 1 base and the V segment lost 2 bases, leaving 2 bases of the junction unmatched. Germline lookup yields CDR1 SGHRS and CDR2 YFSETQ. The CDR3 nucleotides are TGCGCCAGCAGCTTCCGGGACAGGAACACCGGGGAGCTGTTTTTT. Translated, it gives CASSFRDRNTGELFF.

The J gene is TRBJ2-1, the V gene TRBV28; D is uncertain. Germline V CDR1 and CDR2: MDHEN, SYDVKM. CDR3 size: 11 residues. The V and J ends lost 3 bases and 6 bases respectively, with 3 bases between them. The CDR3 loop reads CASSFINEQFF. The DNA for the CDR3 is TGTGCCAGCAGTTTCATCAATGAGCAGTTCTTC.

The CDR3 DNA follows: TGTGCCATCAGTGAGTCGGCCGGTTCTACTACCGAGCAGTACTTC. It encodes CAISESAGSTTEQYF. The chain recombines TRBV10-3 with TRBJ2-7; D not certain. V lost 0 bases and J 6 bases, leaving 15 bases between the germline ends. Looked up from germline, CDR1 is ENHRY and CDR2 is SYGVKD. This CDR3 has 15 amino acids.

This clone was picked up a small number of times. The CDR3 protein is CASSQGNQPQHF. CDR3 DNA sequence: TGCGCCAGCAGCCAAGGGAATCAGCCCCAGCATTTT. The rearrangement links TRBV4-1 to TRBJ1-5; D is unclear. Trimming shortened V by 1 base and J by 4 bases, and 2 bases separated the two germline ends. Germline CDR1 MGHRA, CDR2 YSYEKL. The CDR3 sequence is 12 residues long.

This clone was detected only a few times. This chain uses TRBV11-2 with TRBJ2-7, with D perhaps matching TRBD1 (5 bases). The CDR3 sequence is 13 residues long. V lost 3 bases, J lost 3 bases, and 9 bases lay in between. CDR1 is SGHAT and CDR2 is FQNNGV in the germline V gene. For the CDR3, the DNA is TGTGCCAGCAGCTTCAACAGGAACTACGAGCAGTACTTC. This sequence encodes CASSFNRNYEQYF.

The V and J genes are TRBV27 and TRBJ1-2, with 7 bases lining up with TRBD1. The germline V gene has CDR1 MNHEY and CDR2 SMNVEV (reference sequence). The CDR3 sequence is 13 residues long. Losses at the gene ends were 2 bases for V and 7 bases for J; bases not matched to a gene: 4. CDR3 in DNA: TGTGCCAGCAGTTTAGACAGGGTGGGTGGCTACACCTTC. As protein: CASSLDRVGGYTF.

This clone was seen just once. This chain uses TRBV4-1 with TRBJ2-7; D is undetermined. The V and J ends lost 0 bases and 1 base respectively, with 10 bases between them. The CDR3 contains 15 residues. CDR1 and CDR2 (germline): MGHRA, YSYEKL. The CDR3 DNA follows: TGCGCCAGCAGCCAAGATCCAGGCCGGTCCTACGAGCAGTACTTC. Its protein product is CASSQDPGRSYEQYF.

The CDR3 nucleotides are TGTGCCAGCAGGGGGGGGAGAGAGACCCAGTACTTC. It yields the protein CASRGGRETQYF. The chain has TRBV27 and TRBJ2-5; 7 bases are shared with TRBD2. Trimming removed 6 bases from V and 4 bases from J; junction bases left unmatched: 2. The CDR3 spans 12 residues. CDR1 is MNHEY, CDR2 SMNVEV, per germline (reference sequence).

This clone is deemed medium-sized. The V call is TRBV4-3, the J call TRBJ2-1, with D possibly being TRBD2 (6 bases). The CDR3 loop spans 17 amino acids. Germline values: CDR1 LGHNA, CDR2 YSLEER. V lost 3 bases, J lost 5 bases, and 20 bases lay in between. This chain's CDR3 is CASSQSRGTPSHNEQFF. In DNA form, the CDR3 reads TGCGCCAGCAGCCAGAGCCGCGGGACCCCGTCCCACAATGAGCAGTTCTTC.

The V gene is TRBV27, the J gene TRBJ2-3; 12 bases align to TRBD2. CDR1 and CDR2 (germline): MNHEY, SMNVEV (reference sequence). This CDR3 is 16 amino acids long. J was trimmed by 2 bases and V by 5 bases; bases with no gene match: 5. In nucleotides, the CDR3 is TGTGCCAGCAGTCTTCGGACTAGCGGGACCACAGATACGCAGTATTTT. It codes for CASSLRTSGTTDTQYF.

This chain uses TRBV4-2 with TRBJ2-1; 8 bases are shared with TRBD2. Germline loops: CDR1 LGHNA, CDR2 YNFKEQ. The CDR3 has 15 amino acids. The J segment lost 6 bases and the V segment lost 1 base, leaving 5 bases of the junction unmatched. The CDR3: CASSQAGGRGNEQFF. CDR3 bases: TGTGCCAGCAGCCAAGCGGGGGGGCGGGGCAATGAGCAGTTCTTC.

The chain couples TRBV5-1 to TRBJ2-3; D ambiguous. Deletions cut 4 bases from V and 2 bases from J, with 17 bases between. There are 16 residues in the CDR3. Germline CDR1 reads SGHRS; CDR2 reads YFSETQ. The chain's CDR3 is CASSVLRDTLTDTQYF. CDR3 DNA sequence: TGCGCCAGCAGCGTCCTTAGGGATACCCTCACAGATACGCAGTATTTT.

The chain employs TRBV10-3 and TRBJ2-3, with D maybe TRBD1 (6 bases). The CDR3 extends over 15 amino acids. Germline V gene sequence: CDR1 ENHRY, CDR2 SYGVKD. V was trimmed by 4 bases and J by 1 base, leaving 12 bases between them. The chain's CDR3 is CAISVQGRGTDTQYF. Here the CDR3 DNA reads TGTGCCATCAGTGTACAGGGCCGGGGCACAGATACGCAGTATTTT.

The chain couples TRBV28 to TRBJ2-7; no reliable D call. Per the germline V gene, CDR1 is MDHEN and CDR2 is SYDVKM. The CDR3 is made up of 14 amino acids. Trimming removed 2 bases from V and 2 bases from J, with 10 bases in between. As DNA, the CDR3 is TGTGCCAGCAGTTTACGAGCCGAGACCTACGAGCAGTACTTC. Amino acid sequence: CASSLRAETYEQYF.

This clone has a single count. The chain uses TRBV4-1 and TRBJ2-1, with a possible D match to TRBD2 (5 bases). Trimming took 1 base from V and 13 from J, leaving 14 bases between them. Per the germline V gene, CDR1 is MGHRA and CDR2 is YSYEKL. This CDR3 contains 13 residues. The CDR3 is CASSQAESGYQFF. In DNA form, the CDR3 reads TGCGCCAGCAGCCAAGCAGAGTCGGGATATCAGTTCTTC.

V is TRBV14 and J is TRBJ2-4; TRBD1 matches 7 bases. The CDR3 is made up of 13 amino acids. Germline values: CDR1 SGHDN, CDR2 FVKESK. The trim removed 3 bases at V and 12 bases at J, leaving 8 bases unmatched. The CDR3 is CASSQIRQGNQYF. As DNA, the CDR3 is TGTGCCAGCAGCCAGATCAGACAGGGAAATCAGTACTTC. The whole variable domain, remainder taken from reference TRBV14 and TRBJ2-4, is EAGVTQFPSHSVIEKGQTVTLRCDPISGHDNLYWYRRVMGKEIKFLLHFVKESKQDESGMPNNRFLAERTGGTYSTLKVQPAELEDSGVYFCASSQIRQGNQYFGAGTRLSVL.

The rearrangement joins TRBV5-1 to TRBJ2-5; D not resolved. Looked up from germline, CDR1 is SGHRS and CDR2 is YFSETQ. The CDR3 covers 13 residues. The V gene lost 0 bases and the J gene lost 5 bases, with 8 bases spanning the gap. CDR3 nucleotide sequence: TGCGCCAGCAGCTTGGAGGAAAGGGAGACCCAGTACTTC. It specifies CASSLEERETQYF. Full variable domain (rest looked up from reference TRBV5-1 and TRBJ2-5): KAGVTQTPRYLIKTRGQQVTLSCSPISGHRSVSWYQQTPGQGLQFLFEYFSETQRNKGNFPGRFSGRQFSNSRSEMNVSTLELGDSALYLCASSLEERETQYFGPGTRLLVL.

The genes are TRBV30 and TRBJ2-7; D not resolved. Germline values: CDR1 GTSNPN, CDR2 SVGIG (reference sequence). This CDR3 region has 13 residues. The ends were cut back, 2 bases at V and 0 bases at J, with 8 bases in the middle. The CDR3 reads CAWSFGNSYEQYF. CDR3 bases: TGTGCCTGGAGTTTTGGGAACTCCTACGAGCAGTACTTC.

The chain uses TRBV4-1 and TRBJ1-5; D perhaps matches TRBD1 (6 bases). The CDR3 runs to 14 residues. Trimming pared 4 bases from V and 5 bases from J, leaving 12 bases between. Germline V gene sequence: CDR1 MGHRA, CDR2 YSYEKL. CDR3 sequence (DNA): TGCGCCAGCAGCCTCCAAGGGGGGGATCAGCCCCAGCATTTT. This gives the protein CASSLQGGDQPQHF.

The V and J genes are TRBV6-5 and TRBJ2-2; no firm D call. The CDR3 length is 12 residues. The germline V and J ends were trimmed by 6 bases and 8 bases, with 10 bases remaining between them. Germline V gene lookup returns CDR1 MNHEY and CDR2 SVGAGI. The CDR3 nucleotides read TGTGCCAGCAGCCGAATGGCTGGGGAGCTGTTTTTT. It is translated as CASSRMAGELFF.

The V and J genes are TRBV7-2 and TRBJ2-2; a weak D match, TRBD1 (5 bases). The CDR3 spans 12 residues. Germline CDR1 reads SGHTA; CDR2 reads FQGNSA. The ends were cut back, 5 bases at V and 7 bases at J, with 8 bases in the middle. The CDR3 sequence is CASSPRVGELFF. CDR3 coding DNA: TGTGCCAGCAGCCCCAGGGTCGGGGAGCTGTTTTTT.